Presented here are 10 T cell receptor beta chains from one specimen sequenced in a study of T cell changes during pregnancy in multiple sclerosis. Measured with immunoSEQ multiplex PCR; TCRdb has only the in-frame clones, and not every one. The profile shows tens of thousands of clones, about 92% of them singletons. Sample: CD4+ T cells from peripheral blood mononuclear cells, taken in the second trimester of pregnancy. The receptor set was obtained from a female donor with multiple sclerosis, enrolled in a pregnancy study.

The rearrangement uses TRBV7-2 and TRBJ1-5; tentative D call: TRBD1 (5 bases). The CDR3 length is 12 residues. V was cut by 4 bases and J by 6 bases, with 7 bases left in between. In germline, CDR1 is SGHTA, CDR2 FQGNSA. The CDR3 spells CASSSGGQPQHF. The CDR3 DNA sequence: TGTGCCAGCAGCTCGGGGGGTCAGCCCCAGCATTTT.

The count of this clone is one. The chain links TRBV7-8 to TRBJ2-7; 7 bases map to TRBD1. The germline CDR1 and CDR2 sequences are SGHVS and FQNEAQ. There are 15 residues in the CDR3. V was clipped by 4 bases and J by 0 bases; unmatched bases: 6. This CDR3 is CASSSPYRGSYEQYF. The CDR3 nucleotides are TGTGCCAGCAGCTCGCCCTACAGGGGCTCCTACGAGCAGTACTTC.

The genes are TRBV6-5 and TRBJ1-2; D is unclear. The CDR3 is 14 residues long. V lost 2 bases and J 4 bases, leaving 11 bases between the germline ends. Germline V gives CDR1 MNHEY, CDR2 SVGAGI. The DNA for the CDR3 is TGTGCCAGCAGTTACCAGCGCACCTTCTATGGCTACACCTTC. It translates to CASSYQRTFYGYTF.

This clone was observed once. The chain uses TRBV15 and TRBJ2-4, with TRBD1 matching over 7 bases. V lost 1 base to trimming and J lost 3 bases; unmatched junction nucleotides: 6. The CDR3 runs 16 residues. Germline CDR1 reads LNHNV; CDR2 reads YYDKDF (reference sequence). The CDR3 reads CATSRGDSRDKNIQYF. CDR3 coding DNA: TGTGCCACCAGCAGAGGGGACAGTAGGGACAAAAACATTCAGTACTTC.

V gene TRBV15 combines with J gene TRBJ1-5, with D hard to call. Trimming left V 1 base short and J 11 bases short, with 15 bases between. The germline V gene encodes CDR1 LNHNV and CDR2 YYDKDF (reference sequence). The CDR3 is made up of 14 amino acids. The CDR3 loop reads CATSRVQVSSAQHF. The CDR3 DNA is TGTGCCACCAGCAGAGTGCAGGTATCCTCAGCCCAGCATTTT.

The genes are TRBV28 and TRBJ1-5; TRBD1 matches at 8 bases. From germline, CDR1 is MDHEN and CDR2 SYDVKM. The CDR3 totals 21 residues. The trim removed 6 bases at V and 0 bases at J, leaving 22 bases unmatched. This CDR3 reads CASSLPGVGSRGLYSNQPQHF. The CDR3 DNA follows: TGTGCCAGCAGCTTACCAGGCGTGGGTTCCAGGGGGCTATATAGCAATCAGCCCCAGCATTTT.

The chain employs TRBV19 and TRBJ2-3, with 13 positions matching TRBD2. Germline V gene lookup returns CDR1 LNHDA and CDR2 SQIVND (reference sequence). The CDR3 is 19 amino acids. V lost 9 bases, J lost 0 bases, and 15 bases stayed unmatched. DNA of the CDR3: TGTGCCAGCTCCAGAGCCGGGACTAGCGGGGTGGGGAGCACAGATACGCAGTATTTT. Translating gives CASSRAGTSGVGSTDTQYF.

This CDR3 is CAWSAGYGGYTF. Written as DNA, the CDR3 is TGTGCCTGGAGTGCGGGGTACGGTGGCTACACCTTC. The rearrangement links TRBV30 to TRBJ1-2; D unclear. V dropped 1 base and J dropped 7 bases, with 10 bases sitting between them. Germline V lookup: CDR1 GTSNPN, CDR2 SVGIG (reference sequence). The length of the CDR3 is 12 residues.

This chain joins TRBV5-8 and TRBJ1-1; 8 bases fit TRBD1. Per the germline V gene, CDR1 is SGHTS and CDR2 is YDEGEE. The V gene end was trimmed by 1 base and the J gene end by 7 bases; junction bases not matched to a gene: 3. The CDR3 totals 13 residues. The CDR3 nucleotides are TGTGCCAGCAGCTTGCTGGACAGGGATGAAGCTTTCTTT. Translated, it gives CASSLLDRDEAFF.

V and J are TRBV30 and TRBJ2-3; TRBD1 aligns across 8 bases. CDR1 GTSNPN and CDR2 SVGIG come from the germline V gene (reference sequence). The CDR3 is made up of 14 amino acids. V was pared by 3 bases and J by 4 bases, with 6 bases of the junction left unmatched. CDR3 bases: TGTGCCTGGAGCAGGACAGGGTGGGCAGATACGCAGTATTTT. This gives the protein CAWSRTGWADTQYF.